This T cell receptor (beta chain) appears in the sequencing data of a study of CD8 T cells in ankylosing spondylitis. Study-wide points: Several highly homologous variants made up a TCR beta motif that seemed to typify ankylosing spondylitis blood.

This clonotype occurred a few times. The antigen is unknown. From germline, CDR1 is MGHRA and CDR2 YSYEKL. The V end lost 3 bases, the J end lost 1 base, and 15 bases lay between the germline ends. CDR3 length: 16 amino acids. TCRdb re-called the 5' RACE reads through MiXCR, storing one row per CDR3 protein. The table includes roughly 400,000 distinct CDR3 sequences, 20% to 25% detected once. The sequence was collected from a male donor with ankylosing spondylitis. Sequencing input: blood, either unsorted or a sorted T cell fraction (not recorded which). The chain employs TRBV4-1 and TRBJ2-5; D uncertain. The CDR3: CASSHTAGGLQETQYF. The CDR3 coding sequence is TGCGCCAGCAGCCACACCGCCGGCGGCCTCCAAGAGACCCAGTACTTC.